This T cell receptor beta chain was identified in a study of T-cell reconstitution after alpha-beta-depleted transplantation in children. General study points: By about two months after transplant, alpha-beta T cells reportedly arose from several hundred graft clones that had expanded. Once a year had passed after transplant, T-cell counts and diversity came mostly from newly produced T cells.

Per the germline V gene, CDR1 is MNHEY and CDR2 is SVGAGI. V was clipped by 0 bases and J by 0 bases; unmatched bases: 0. The CDR3 loop spans 16 amino acids. This clonotype has a handful of counts. What it binds is unknown. Molecular barcoding with unique molecular identifiers was used for the TCRbeta library. Each CDR3 protein gets one entry after TCRdb re-called the PCR reads with MiXCR. The sample lists roughly 120,000 distinct CDR3 sequences, 10% to 13% occurring once. The rearrangement joins TRBV6-5 to TRBJ2-7, with 12 positions matching TRBD1. The source was PBMCs, collected before TCRalphabeta/CD19-depleted stem cell transplant. The origin of this receptor is a boy younger than 10 with acute lymphoblastic leukemia, due to receive a stem cell transplant. The CDR3: CASSYSGQGASYEQYF. CDR3 DNA: TGTGCCAGCAGTTACTCGGGACAGGGGGCCTCCTACGAGCAGTACTTC.